The rows below give T cell receptor beta chains drawn from one sample of a study of CD8+ T cells in alopecia areata. Some clones are missing from TCRdb's copy, which holds only in-frame ones; the method was immunoSEQ multiplex PCR. Of 110,000 to 150,000 clones listed, about 85% are singletons. The sequencing used CD8+ T cells sorted from blood, collected at week 4, from a patient treated with tofacitinib. These TCRs come from a human donor with alopecia areata. CDR3s include the opening cysteine and the closing phenylalanine or tryptophan. The D gene is left open where the match is weak. Only some rows state a clone size, as once, few, many or a class for expanded clones.

d_gene	v_gene	j_gene	abundance	CDR3nt	CDR3aa
TRBD2	TRBV29-1	TRBJ2-2	once	TGCAGCGTTGATTTAGCGGGAAACACCGGGGAGCTGTTTTTT	CSVDLAGNTGELFF
TRBD1	TRBV4-1	TRBJ2-2	NA	TGCGCCAGCAGCCCCCCGAGACAGGGGGCGTACACCGGGGAGCTGTTTTTT	CASSPPRQGAYTGELFF
TRBD1	TRBV29-1	TRBJ2-3	NA	TGCAGCGCCCGGGGGACAGGGGATGGCACAGATACGCAGTATTTT	CSARGTGDGTDTQYF
TRBD2	TRBV27	TRBJ2-5	once	TGTGCCAGCAGTTTCGGGGGGACTACTCAAGAGACCCAGTACTTC	CASSFGGTTQETQYF
NA	TRBV29-1	TRBJ2-1	NA	TGCAGCGTTGAAGAGGGTGAGCAGTTCTTC	CSVEEGEQFF
TRBD1	TRBV7-9	TRBJ1-2	NA	TGTGCCAGCAGCCACGGGACAGGACCCTATGGTGGCTACACCTTC	CASSHGTGPYGGYTF
NA	TRBV4-2	TRBJ2-4	NA	TGTGCCAGCAGCCAAGATCGGGGAGCCAAAAACATTCAGTACTTC	CASSQDRGAKNIQYF
NA	TRBV6-5	TRBJ1-2	NA	TGTGCCAGCAGTTACTCGGCGGATAACTATGGCTACACCTTC	CASSYSADNYGYTF
NA	TRBV7-6	TRBJ1-5	NA	TGTGCCAGCAGCCCTACTAGCAATCAGCCCCAGCATTTT	CASSPTSNQPQHF
TRBD1	TRBV5-8	TRBJ2-7	NA	TGTGCCAGCATTGGACAGGGCCGGTACGAGCAGTACTTC	CASIGQGRYEQYF
NA	TRBV27	TRBJ2-1	NA	TGTGCCAGCAGTCCCTTCCAGGGAATCGAAGGCAATGAGCAGTTCTTC	CASSPFQGIEGNEQFF
NA	TRBV27	TRBJ2-7	NA	TGTGCCAGCGGGGGGAGCAGTCTCCACGAGCAGTACTTC	CASGGSSLHEQYF
NA	TRBV28	TRBJ2-7	NA	TGTGCCAGCAGTTTCCTAGGTGAGGGCTACGAGCAGTACTTC	CASSFLGEGYEQYF
TRBD1	TRBV27	TRBJ2-3	NA	TGTGCCAGCAGTTTGACCATCGGGACAGGGGGCCAAGATACGCAGTATTTT	CASSLTIGTGGQDTQYF
NA	TRBV30	TRBJ2-7	NA	TGTGCCTGGAGTGTAGGCGGAGACTACGAGCAGTACTTC	CAWSVGGDYEQYF
TRBD1	TRBV5-1	TRBJ1-1	NA	TGCGCCAGCAGCCTACGGACAGGGCCGAACACTGAAGCTTTCTTT	CASSLRTGPNTEAFF
TRBD2	TRBV27	TRBJ2-1	few	TGTGCCAGCAGTTTTGCGGGAGGGCCGAATGAGCAGTTCTTC	CASSFAGGPNEQFF
TRBD2	TRBV29-1	TRBJ2-5	NA	TGCAGCGTTAGTAGCGGGGCCCTTCAAGAGACCCAGTACTTC	CSVSSGALQETQYF
NA	TRBV29-1	TRBJ2-1	NA	TGCAGCGTTGAAGACTGGGGATTCGGGGTGAATGAGCAGTTCTTC	CSVEDWGFGVNEQFF
NA	TRBV4-1	TRBJ1-1	NA	TGCGCCAGCAGCCAAGCCGGTGAAGCTTTCTTT	CASSQAGEAFF
NA	TRBV11-2	TRBJ2-2	NA	TGTGCCAGCAGCTTGTCCCCAAACACCGGGGAGCTGTTTTTT	CASSLSPNTGELFF
NA	TRBV9	TRBJ1-5	once	TGTGCCAGCAGCGCCGAAGGACTGAACGAGCCCCAGCATTTT	CASSAEGLNEPQHF
TRBD2	TRBV5-4	TRBJ2-1	NA	TGTGCCAGCAGCTATGGGACTAGCGCCAATGAGCAGTTCTTC	CASSYGTSANEQFF
NA	TRBV27	TRBJ2-7	NA	TGTGCCAGCAGTCCTCAACCCCAGGGGACCTACGAGCAGTACTTC	CASSPQPQGTYEQYF
TRBD1	TRBV5-1	TRBJ2-1	NA	TGCGCCAGCAGCAATAAGGGACAGGCCCTACCGAATGAGCAGTTCTTC	CASSNKGQALPNEQFF
NA	TRBV12-5	TRBJ2-7	NA	TGTGCTAGTGGTTTGGACATTGTGGACCTCTACGAGCAGTACTTC	CASGLDIVDLYEQYF
NA	TRBV5-4	TRBJ2-5	NA	TGTGCCAGCAGCGAGGACAGATCCAACCAAGAGACCCAGTACTTC	CASSEDRSNQETQYF
NA	TRBV2	TRBJ2-6	few	TGTGCCAGCGGCCGGGAGCTGACTTTC	CASGRELTF
NA	TRBV21-1	TRBJ2-4	NA	TGTGCCAGCAGCAAAGCGGGGGGCCTGGGAGCCAAAAACATTCAGTACTTC	CASSKAGGLGAKNIQYF
TRBD1	TRBV12-5	TRBJ1-5	once	TGTGCTAGTGGTTTGGGACAGGGTAGCAATCAGCCCCAGCATTTT	CASGLGQGSNQPQHF
NA	TRBV21-1	TRBJ2-5	few	TGTGCCAGCAGCAAATTGGAGGGAGCACTGCCGGAAAAAGAGACCCAGTACTTC	CASSKLEGALPEKETQYF
NA	TRBV29-1	TRBJ2-7	NA	TGCAGCGTTGAGGGAACAGGGAGGGCCTACGAGCAGTACTTC	CSVEGTGRAYEQYF
TRBD2	TRBV5-1	TRBJ2-7	NA	TGCGCCAGCAGCCCCGGGACTAGCGGGACCTACGAGCAGTACTTC	CASSPGTSGTYEQYF
NA	TRBV2	TRBJ1-1	once	TGTGCCAGCACCACAGGGACTGAAGCTTTCTTT	CASTTGTEAFF
NA	TRBV4-1	TRBJ2-3	NA	TGCGCCAGCAGCCAAGAAGGAAGGGGAAATACGCAGTATTTT	CASSQEGRGNTQYF
NA	TRBV11-2	TRBJ2-2	NA	TGTGCCAGTACGGGCACCGGGGAGCTGTTTTTT	CASTGTGELFF
NA	TRBV27	TRBJ1-1	NA	TGTGCCAGCAGTTCGGACCCGGACACTGAAGCTTTCTTT	CASSSDPDTEAFF
NA	TRBV6-1	TRBJ2-2	NA	TGTGCCAGCAGTGCCATTTCCCGGGAGTACACCGGGGAGCTGTTTTTT	CASSAISREYTGELFF
NA	TRBV5-6	TRBJ2-1	NA	TGTGCCAGCAGCTCGGGCTCCTACAATGAGCAGTTCTTC	CASSSGSYNEQFF
NA	TRBV27	TRBJ1-2	NA	TGTGCCAGCAGTTTAGCAGGGTCGAATAACTATGGCTACACCTTC	CASSLAGSNNYGYTF
TRBD1	TRBV27	TRBJ1-5	NA	TGTGCCAGCAGTCCCGGACAGGGAGAACAGCCCCAGCATTTT	CASSPGQGEQPQHF
NA	TRBV27	TRBJ2-2	once	TGTGCCAGCAGTTTAGGGGGCAGAGGGGAGCTGTTTTTT	CASSLGGRGELFF
TRBD1	TRBV29-1	TRBJ2-7	NA	TGCAGCGTTGAACCGGGACAGGGTACATCCTACGAGCAGTACTTC	CSVEPGQGTSYEQYF
TRBD1	TRBV29-1	TRBJ2-7	NA	TGCAGCGCGATCGGGACAGCCTACGAGCAGTACTTC	CSAIGTAYEQYF
NA	TRBV30	TRBJ2-7	NA	TGTGCCTGGATTAGTGCGGTCGAGCAGTACTTC	CAWISAVEQYF
NA	TRBV5-4	TRBJ1-2	few	TGTGCCAGCAGCAGTTCAGTGACCTATGGCTACACCTTC	CASSSSVTYGYTF
NA	TRBV27	TRBJ1-6	NA	TGTGCCACTTCGGAATTTAATTCACCCCTCCACTTT	CATSEFNSPLHF
NA	TRBV6-1	TRBJ2-7	NA	TGTGCCAGCAAGGACATCAGCTCCTACGAGCAGTACTTC	CASKDISSYEQYF
NA	TRBV15	TRBJ1-1	few	TGTGCCACCAGCAGAGTGTGGAGGGATGAGGCTTTCTTT	CATSRVWRDEAFF
NA	TRBV11-2	TRBJ2-5	once	TGTGCCAGCAGCTTAGATAGGCTAGCGCAAGAGACCCAGTACTTC	CASSLDRLAQETQYF
NA	TRBV7-3	TRBJ2-6	NA	TGTGCCAGCAGCCTACAAGATTCTGGGGCCAACGTCCTGACTTTC	CASSLQDSGANVLTF
NA	TRBV12-1	TRBJ2-3	few	TGTGCCAGCAGCCACCATCAGACAGGGCGCACAGATACGCAGTATTTT	CASSHHQTGRTDTQYF
NA	TRBV27	TRBJ2-2	NA	TGTGCCAGCAGTTCCCAACAGGGAGCCGGGGAGCTGTTTTTT	CASSSQQGAGELFF
NA	TRBV12-5	TRBJ2-1	NA	TGTGCTAGTGGTTTCATGGCCAATGAGCAGTTCTTC	CASGFMANEQFF
NA	TRBV2	TRBJ1-2	NA	TGTGCCAGCAGTGAGATGACAGAAAACTATGGCTACACCTTC	CASSEMTENYGYTF